This paragraph covers one T cell receptor beta chain sequence. Which antigen it targets is not known. No base quality information exists; no much larger clone differs at one position. TCRbeta CDR3 regions were amplified from genomic DNA using the immunoSEQ Assay, a bias-controlled multiplex PCR. As for how the authors treated the data: The number of nucleated cells in each sample was estimated from the amplification of reference gene primers within the assay. To quantify the absolute abundance of each unique TCRbeta CDR3 rearrangement, sequence reads were collapsed and filtered. For each sample, productive Simpson clonality was calculated by taking the square root of Simpson's diversity index across productive rearrangements. The table comes from immuneACCESS by way of TCRdb, which keeps in-frame sequences with V and J called. Part of the clones is missing from these tables; in studies checked, under half for an unresolved V gene and the rest for unknown reasons. V, J and clone size are taken as reported in that table, and D and trimming were inferred from the DNA itself. The sample table lists just under 40,000 clones, 79% of them with a count of one. The ten largest clonotypes hold roughly 21% of the sample.

CDR1 MNHEY and CDR2 SMNVEV were looked up in the germline V gene (reference sequence). The CDR3 starts with the cysteine, ends with the phenylalanine, and has 14 residues. The kept DNA is CDR3 alone, 42 bases in frame from the first base. V loses 3 bases at its end and J loses 6 bases; junction bases beyond the gene matches: 5. The data were taken from a study of blood T cell repertoires in COVID-19 (dated by TCRdb to 2020 to 2022). With regard to the full study: The collaborator samples originated in the United States, Italy and Spain and spanned the acute and convalescent phases of COVID-19. Where available, HLA class I and class II types were taken from metadata supplied by the sample provider and were not determined by assay-based typing. The repertoires were released in a freely available public database intended as a resource for research on the immune response to SARS-CoV-2. A de-identified subject ID, COVID-19 status, age in years and sex were almost always included in the sample metadata. Deeply sampled blood TCRbeta repertoires from subjects exposed to, actively infected with, or recovered from COVID-19 were included in the dataset. The material from the prospective study consisted of cDNA or gDNA derived from T cells, B-cell-depleted T cells, or PBMCs. Samples were obtained from the ongoing ImmuneRACE study (first 160 participants) and from over 1,000 subjects provided by 6 global collaborators. The paper's findings and limits, for the study overall: Clinical and demographic metadata were provided uncurated, with the amount varying by source and participant.

Each collaborating institution followed its own protocols to collect whole blood in K2EDTA tubes. For TCRbeta analysis, collaborators shipped samples in one of three forms: frozen whole blood, isolated PBMCs, or DNA extracted from either of those sample types. The sequence is built from TRBV27 and TRBJ1-2; a stretch of 9 junction bases matches TRBD1. Sequences were obtained from peripheral blood. The sequence was collected from a man in his 70s with acute or convalescent COVID-19. At the DNA level, the sequence is TGTGCCAGCAGTTTCCGGGACAGGGCAGATGGCTACACCTTC. Its translation is CASSFRDRADGYTF.